This T cell receptor (beta chain) was recorded in a study of naive and memory T cell subsets. The CDR3 spans 19 residues. Per germline, CDR1 SGHNT and CDR2 YYREEE (reference sequence). Trimming took 3 bases from V and 1 from J; bases not matched to a gene: 16. An equimolar mix of two oligonucleotides served as the beta constant-region primer for TRBC1 and TRBC2. An oligonucleotide with the SP2 primer and a 12-nucleotide UMI was ligated to the cDNA 3' end. MiXCR, run by TCRdb on the UMI-ligation and nested PCR reads, gives a single entry per CDR3 protein. The sample records tens of thousands of distinct CDR3 sequences, 10% to 15% being singletons. Concerning this clonotype itself: Being one base from a much bigger clone, this may be a read error.

The origin of this receptor is a human donor in good health. This chain links TRBV5-4 with TRBJ2-3; 8 bases line up with TRBD2. Specimen: effector memory CD4+ T cells from blood. This sample's subset: effector memory, CD45RA- CD27-. CDR3 sequence reads: CASSSGTGLVGVGTDTQYF. DNA for the CDR3: TGTGCCAGCAGCTCAGGGACGGGACTAGTGGGAGTGGGCACAGATACGCAGTATTTT.